Listed below are T cell receptor beta chains from one sample, sequenced in a study of CD8 T cells in Susac syndrome. TCRdb analysed the immunoSEQ multiplex PCR reads with MiXCR anew, one entry per CDR3 protein. This table holds 350,000 to 550,000 distinct CDR3 sequences, more than 70% found once. The specimen sequenced was CD8+ T cells from PBMCs. Receptors were obtained from a human donor with multiple sclerosis. The conserved cysteine and the conserved F or W are not part of the CDR3 here. Expanded clones get a size class; other rows say once, few or many, or leave the size out.

size | V | CDR3
. | TRBV4-1 | ASSQGLTGGLADTQY
. | TRBV11-2 | ASSFSENLPAETQY
. | TRBV12-3/TRBV12-4 | ASSSRVYEQY
. | TRBV3-1 | ASSPGWAYEQY
. | TRBV3-1 | ASSRTSGGANTGELF
. | TRBV5-1 | ASSSPGTNYEQY
. | TRBV5-1 | ASSAPSQGYNEQF
. | TRBV5-8 | ASSLAGASTEAF
. | TRBV5-1 | ATRGGDDPNTEAF
. | TRBV9 | ASSLGTSIDTQY
few | TRBV6-1 | ASSDGTEAF
. | TRBV6-5 | ASSYSVVGNAYEQY
. | TRBV30 | AWSVGGDTEAF
. | TRBV7-3 | ASRKDSSDTQY
. | TRBV12-3/TRBV12-4 | ASSLRQGSSTDTQY
. | TRBV2 | ASMTLDPSYEQY